This paragraph covers one TCR beta chain sequence. The antigen is not known. TCRdb's table, derived via immunoSEQ multiplex PCR, lists solely in-frame clones and lacks some. Of about 2.2 million clones listed, 93% were seen once; the top ten hold about 1.8%. The data derive from a study of shared clonotypes between healthy human individuals. Study overall: The plates for each donor numbered three CD4 naive, three CD4 memory, two CD8 naive and one CD8 memory.

CD45RO-negative, CCR7-selected cells formed the naive CD8 fraction, which excluded terminally differentiated effector memory CD45RA+ cells. Study-level points and caveats: The sharing of 4.5% to 6.5% of naive CD4 clonotypes was seen across a handful of donors. Naive subsets generally had larger estimated richness than memory subsets. Sequencing depth was predicted to influence how clonotypes are shared among donors.

Sequencing input: naive CD8+ T cells from PBMCs. The source of this sequence is a man between 18 and 29 years old in good health. Some clones in this sample may be carry-over from other donors' samples.

CDR3 region: CASSDPLTGRTYSNQPQHF. CDR3 bases: TGTGCCAGTAGTGACCCTCTCACAGGGAGAACCTATAGCAATCAGCCCCAGCATTTT. V and J are TRBV19 and TRBJ1-5; the D gene is possibly TRBD1 (6 bases). Germline V gives CDR1 LNHDA, CDR2 SQIVND (reference sequence). V was clipped by 5 bases and J by 0 bases, with 23 bases between them. The length of the CDR3 is 19 residues.